The entry below describes one T cell receptor beta chain. Its antigen remains unidentified. The sample comes from a study of cytomegalovirus exposure and HLA in healthy donors. Germline values: CDR1 MGHDK, CDR2 SYGVNS. The V segment lost 1 base and the J segment 7 bases; nucleotides outside the gene matches: 15. The CDR3 runs 17 residues. Amplification used 60 Vbeta primers and 13 Jbeta primers. Data came from immunoSEQ multiplex PCR; TCRdb stores just in-frame clones and leaves some out. Of about 120,000 clones listed, roughly 80% were seen once; the top ten hold around 3%. Study-level results: In a later analysis, at a false discovery rate of 0.05, about 17,000 TCR beta sequences matched HLA alleles. TCR beta V- and J-gene trimming was later associated with a missense DCLRE1C variant. Specific recognition of CMV antigens was confirmed in vitro for a few chains (all CMV-associated). A likely sequencing artifact accounted for one observed cluster of highly shared sequence variants.

The genes are TRBV25-1 and TRBJ1-1; 7 bases are shared with TRBD1. This receptor was obtained from a woman in her thirties or forties in good health and CMV-seropositive. What was sequenced was PBMCs. The CDR3 DNA is TGTGCCAGCAGTGAATCGGCCAACAGGGGATTCGTAGGTGAAGCTTTCTTT. It codes for CASSESANRGFVGEAFF.